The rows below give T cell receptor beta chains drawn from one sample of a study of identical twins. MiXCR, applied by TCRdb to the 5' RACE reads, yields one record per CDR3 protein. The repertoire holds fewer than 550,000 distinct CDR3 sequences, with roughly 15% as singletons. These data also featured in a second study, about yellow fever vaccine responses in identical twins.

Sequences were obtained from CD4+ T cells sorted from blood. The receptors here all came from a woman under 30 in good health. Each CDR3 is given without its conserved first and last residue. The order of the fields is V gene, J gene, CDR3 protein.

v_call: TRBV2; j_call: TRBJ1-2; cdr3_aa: ASSETVYGYT
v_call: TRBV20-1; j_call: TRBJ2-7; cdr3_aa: SATRTVPEQY
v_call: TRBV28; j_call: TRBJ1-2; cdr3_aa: ASSLDTKGGYT
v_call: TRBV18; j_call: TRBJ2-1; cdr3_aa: ASSPLDRGSINEQF
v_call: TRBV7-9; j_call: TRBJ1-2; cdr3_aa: ASSLIQETGYT
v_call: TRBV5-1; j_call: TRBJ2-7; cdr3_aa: ASSLGQAFDEQY
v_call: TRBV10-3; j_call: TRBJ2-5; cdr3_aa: AAGQAETQY
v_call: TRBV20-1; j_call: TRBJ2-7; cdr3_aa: SAGGQGLDEQY
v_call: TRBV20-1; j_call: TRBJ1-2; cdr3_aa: SASWGNGYGYT
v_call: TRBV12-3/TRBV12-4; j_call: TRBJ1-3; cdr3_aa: ASSRTGRTNTIY